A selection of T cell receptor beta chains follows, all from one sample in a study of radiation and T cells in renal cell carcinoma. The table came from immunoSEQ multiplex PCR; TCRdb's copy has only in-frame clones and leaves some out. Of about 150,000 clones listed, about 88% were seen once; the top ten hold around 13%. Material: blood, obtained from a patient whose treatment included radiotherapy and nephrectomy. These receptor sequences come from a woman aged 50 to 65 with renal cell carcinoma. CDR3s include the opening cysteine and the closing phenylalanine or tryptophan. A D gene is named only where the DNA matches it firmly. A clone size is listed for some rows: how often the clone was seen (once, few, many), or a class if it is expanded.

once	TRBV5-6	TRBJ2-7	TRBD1	TGTGCCAGCAGCCTACTTACACAGGGGGCCGGCGAGCAGTACTTC	CASSLLTQGAGEQYF
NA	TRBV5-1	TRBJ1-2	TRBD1	TGCGCCAGCAGACAGCAGGGGGCCCCTTCTGGCTACACCTTC	CASRQQGAPSGYTF
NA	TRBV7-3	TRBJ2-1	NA	TGTGCCAGCAGCTTAACGGGGGGAACTTTCCCTTACAATGAGCAGTTCTTC	CASSLTGGTFPYNEQFF
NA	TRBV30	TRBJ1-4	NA	TGTGCCTGGACCCGACTACCGGGGAATGAAAAACTGTTTTTT	CAWTRLPGNEKLFF
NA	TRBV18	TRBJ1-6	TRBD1	TGTGCCAGCTCATCTGGACAGGATAATTCACCCCTCCACTTT	CASSSGQDNSPLHF
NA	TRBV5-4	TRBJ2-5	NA	TGTGCCAGCAGCCCCGAATATCAAGAGACCCAGTACTTC	CASSPEYQETQYF
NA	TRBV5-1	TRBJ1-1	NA	TGCGCCAGCAGCTTGGAAAGGTTACCGAACACTGAAGCTTTCTTT	CASSLERLPNTEAFF
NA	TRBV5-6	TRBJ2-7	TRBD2	TGTGCCAGCAGCTTGGTTCCCCCCTGGCGGGGGGATAGCGAGCAGTACTTC	CASSLVPPWRGDSEQYF
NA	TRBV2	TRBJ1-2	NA	TGTGCCAGCAGTGGAGACAGCCTCTATGGCTACACCTTC	CASSGDSLYGYTF
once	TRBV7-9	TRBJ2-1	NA	TGTGCCAGCAGCTTAGATTTAGGGGGTGAGCAGTTCTTC	CASSLDLGGEQFF
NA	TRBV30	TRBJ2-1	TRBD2	TGTGCCTGGAGTCAGCGAGCGGGACTAGCAGGAAATGAGCAGTTCTTC	CAWSQRAGLAGNEQFF
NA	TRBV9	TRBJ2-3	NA	TGTGCCAGCAGCGCGGGAATAGGGACCCGTAGCACAGATACGCAGTATTTT	CASSAGIGTRSTDTQYF
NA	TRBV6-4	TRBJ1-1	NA	TGTGCCAGCAGGGCGGACAACCGGAACACTGAAGCTTTCTTT	CASRADNRNTEAFF
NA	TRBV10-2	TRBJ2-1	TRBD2	TGCGCCAGCAGTGAGTCGAGGACTAGCGGGGGGGCGGAGCAGTTCTTC	CASSESRTSGGAEQFF
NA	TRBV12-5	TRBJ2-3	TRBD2	TGTGCTAGTGGTTCGACGGGACTAGCGGGGATCGCTGTCAATACGCAGTATTTT	CASGSTGLAGIAVNTQYF
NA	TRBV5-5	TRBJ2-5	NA	TGTGCCAGCAGCTCTACAGGGAGAGGAGAGACCCAGTACTTC	CASSSTGRGETQYF
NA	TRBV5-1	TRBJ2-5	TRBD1	TGCGCCAGCAGCCTCGGGACAGGGGTTGAGACCCAGTACTTC	CASSLGTGVETQYF
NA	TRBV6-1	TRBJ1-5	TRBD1	TGTGCCAGCAGGCCCACAGGGGGCGGTCAGCCCCAGCATTTT	CASRPTGGGQPQHF
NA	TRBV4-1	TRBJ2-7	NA	TGCGCCAGCAGCCAAGTGTTGCGGGACCTGCAGTACTTC	CASSQVLRDLQYF
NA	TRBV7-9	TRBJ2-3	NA	TGTGCCAGCAGCTTATCTCGGGGGCCAGATACGCAGTATTTT	CASSLSRGPDTQYF
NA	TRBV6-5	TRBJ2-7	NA	TGTGCCACAGGGAGCGGAGGTCTGAGGGAGCAGTACTTC	CATGSGGLREQYF
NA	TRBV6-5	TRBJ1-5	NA	TGTGCCAGCAGTTCAGGGATGGGTCAGCCCCAGCATTTT	CASSSGMGQPQHF
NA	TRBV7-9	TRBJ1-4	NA	TGTGCCAGCAGCCCCGGGGACGGGGAACTGTTTTTT	CASSPGDGELFF
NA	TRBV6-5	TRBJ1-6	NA	TGTGCCAGCAGGTACAGGGAATATCACTATAATTCACCCCTCCACTTT	CASRYREYHYNSPLHF
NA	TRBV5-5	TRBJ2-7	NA	TGTGCCAGCAGCTTGTCCAGGGCTGAGTACGAGCAGTACTTC	CASSLSRAEYEQYF
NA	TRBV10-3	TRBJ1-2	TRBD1	TGTGCCAGCAGTTACTCCGAGACAGGGGCCCATGGCTACACCTTC	CASSYSETGAHGYTF
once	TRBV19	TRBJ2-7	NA	TGTGCCAGTAGGGGCAGGGGGGTCTACGAGCAGTACTTC	CASRGRGVYEQYF
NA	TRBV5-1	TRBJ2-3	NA	TGCGCCAGCACTTTGGGCACAGATACGCAGTATTTT	CASTLGTDTQYF
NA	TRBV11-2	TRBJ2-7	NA	TGTGCCAGCAGCCGATCATCCCTTTCGGAAGAGCAGTACTTC	CASSRSSLSEEQYF
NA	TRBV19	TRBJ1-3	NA	TGTGCCAGTAGTCAAAACGCGAACAGGGTAGCTGGAAACACCATATATTTT	CASSQNANRVAGNTIYF
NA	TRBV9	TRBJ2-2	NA	TGTGCCAGCAGCGTAGCCGGAAGAATTAACACCGGGGAGCTGTTTTTT	CASSVAGRINTGELFF
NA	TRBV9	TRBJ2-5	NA	TGTGCCAGCAGCGTAACAGGGAAAGAGACCCAGTACTTC	CASSVTGKETQYF
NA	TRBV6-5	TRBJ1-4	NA	TGTGCCAGCAGTTACTCCCAGGGGCATAATGAAAAACTGTTTTTT	CASSYSQGHNEKLFF
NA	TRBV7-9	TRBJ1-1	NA	TGTGCCAGCAGCCCCGAGGAGATAGTAGCTTTCTTT	CASSPEEIVAFF
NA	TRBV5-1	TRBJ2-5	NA	TGCGCCAGCAGCTCCGGCAGCGAAGAGACCCAGTACTTC	CASSSGSEETQYF
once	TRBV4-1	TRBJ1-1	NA	TGCGCCAGCAGACTTACAGGGAATCCTGAAGCTTTCTTT	CASRLTGNPEAFF
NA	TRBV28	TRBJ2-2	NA	TGTGCCAGCAGTCCCTCTTGGCTCGGGGAGCTGTTTTTT	CASSPSWLGELFF
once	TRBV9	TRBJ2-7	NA	TGTGCCAGCAGCGCCCTTGGGGACCTGGGCGAGCAGTACTTC	CASSALGDLGEQYF
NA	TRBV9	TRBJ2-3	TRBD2	TGTGCCAGCAGCGTAGCCCCTCTAGGGGCGGGGGGCGGAGATACGCAGTATTTT	CASSVAPLGAGGGDTQYF
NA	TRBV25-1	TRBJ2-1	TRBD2	TGTGCCAGCAGTGAAGCAGCGGGGGGGCCGAATGAGCAGTTCTTC	CASSEAAGGPNEQFF
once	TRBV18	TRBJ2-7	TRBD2	TGTGCCAGCTCACCCGCTAGCGGGGGGGCCCTCTACGAGCAGTACTTC	CASSPASGGALYEQYF
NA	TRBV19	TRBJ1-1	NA	TGTGCCAGTAGTATAGTCGGGGGGCGAAGGGTTGAAGCTTTCTTT	CASSIVGGRRVEAFF
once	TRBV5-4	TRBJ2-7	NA	TGTGCCAGCAGCTTTATGGACGAGCAGTACTTC	CASSFMDEQYF
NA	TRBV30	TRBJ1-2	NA	TGTGCCTGGAGCTCGGCCAGGGTGTCTGGCTACACCTTC	CAWSSARVSGYTF
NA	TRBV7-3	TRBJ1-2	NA	TGTGCCAGCAGCTCCACGGGACCCAAGGACTATGGCTACACCTTC	CASSSTGPKDYGYTF
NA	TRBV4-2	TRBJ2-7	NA	TGTGCCAGCAGCCAAGAAATCGGGGTCAAAAACGAGCAGTACTTC	CASSQEIGVKNEQYF
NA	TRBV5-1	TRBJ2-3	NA	TGCGCCAGCAAAACCGGGACCGGGGCAGATACGCAGTATTTT	CASKTGTGADTQYF
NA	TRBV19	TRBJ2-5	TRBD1	TGTGCCAGTAGAACTGGGAACAGGGGAATGAGGGAGACCCAGTACTTC	CASRTGNRGMRETQYF